This T cell receptor (beta chain) was retrieved from a study of regulatory T cells in long-lasting Graves disease. About the study: Positive TSH receptor antibodies alongside over 5 years of antithyroid drugs were what marked Graves' disease as persistent.

Regarding time point: persistent/refractory GD, antithyroid drugs over 5 years with positive TRAb. PBMC RNA served as the TCR library source. Staff drew approximately 9.3 milliliters of peripheral blood into EDTA tubes. The CDR3 sequence is 14 residues long. Trimming took off 2 bases at V and 2 bases at J, with 10 bases between the two ends. CDR1 is KGHSH, CDR2 LQKENI, per germline. This clonotype was counted between two and nine times. Its cognate antigen is unknown. Investigators prepared the TCR beta libraries by applying iRepertoire HTBI primers and Arm-PCR of CDR3 regions. Using its own MiXCR run on the multiplex PCR reads, TCRdb lists one record per CDR3 protein. This table holds about 660,000 distinct CDR3 sequences, about 32% found once. Findings of the study overall: New patients shared fewer public clonotypes (more than 850) than persistent patients did (approximately 3,000). Persistent Graves' patients showed a TCR diversity that was lower than that of newly diagnosed ones.

This chain uses TRBV18 with TRBJ2-7, with D perhaps matching TRBD2 (5 bases). The sample in question was peripheral blood mononuclear cells (PBMCs), obtained when the disease was refractory, from a patient treated with antithyroid drugs. The receptor was derived from a female donor with Graves disease. The CDR3 loop is CASSPSRDAYEQYF. The CDR3 DNA follows: TGTGCCAGCTCACCAAGCCGGGATGCCTACGAGCAGTACTTC. The full variable domain, in which reference TRBV18 and TRBJ2-7 provide the parts outside the CDR3, is NAGVMQNPRHLVRRRGQEARLRCSPMKGHSHVYWYRQLPEEGLKFMVYLQKENIIDESGMPKERFSAEFPKEGPSILRIQQVVRGDSAAYFCASSPSRDAYEQYFGPGTRLTVT.